In its sample, the clone carrying this T cell receptor beta chain was seen many times. What it binds is unknown. This sample was included in a study of glioma-infiltrating T cells. The iRepertoire nested amplicon-rescue multiplex PCR amplified TCR alpha and beta CDR3s from RNA. Tissue mRNA or PBMC total RNA, about 90-450 ng, went into one-step reverse transcription and amplification. TCRdb reprocessed the multiplex PCR reads via MiXCR and lists one record per CDR3 protein. The sample contains around 44,000 distinct CDR3 sequences, around 22% of which appear only once. Study-wide results and limits: Gliomas, especially low-grade, showed above-expected tissue-blood divergence; non-neoplastic patients showed below. CDR3 overlap between tissue and blood was very small.

Trimming cost V 7 bases and J 3 bases; bases outside gene matches: 14. Germline V gene data show CDR1 as MNHEY and CDR2 as SVGEGT. The CDR3 is made up of 17 amino acids. This clonotype was sampled from a human donor with low-grade glioma or glioblastoma, undergoing nonglioma brain surgery, or in good health (not recorded which). Specimen: glioma tissue, nonneoplastic brain tissue, or PBMCs (not recorded which). The V gene is TRBV6-2 or TRBV6-3, the J gene TRBJ2-1; TRBD1 aligns across 8 bases. Here the CDR3 DNA reads TGTGCCAGCACCACGAGCCGGGGACAGGCTCGCTACAATGAGCAGTTCTTC. Translation gives CASTTSRGQARYNEQFF.